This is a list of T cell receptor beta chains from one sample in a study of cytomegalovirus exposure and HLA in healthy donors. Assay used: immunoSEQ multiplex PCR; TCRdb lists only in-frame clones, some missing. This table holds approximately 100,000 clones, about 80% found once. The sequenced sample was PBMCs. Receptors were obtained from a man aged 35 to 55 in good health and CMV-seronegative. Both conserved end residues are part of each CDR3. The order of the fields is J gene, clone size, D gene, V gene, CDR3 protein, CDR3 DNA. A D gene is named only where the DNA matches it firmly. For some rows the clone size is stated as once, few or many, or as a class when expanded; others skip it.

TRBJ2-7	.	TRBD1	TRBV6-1	CASSESHPGQGYEQYF	TGTGCCAGCAGTGAATCCCACCCTGGACAGGGCTACGAGCAGTACTTC
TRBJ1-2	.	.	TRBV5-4	CASSRGGAGPLGGYTF	TGTGCCAGCAGCCGAGGGGGGGCTGGGCCCCTGGGGGGCTACACCTTC
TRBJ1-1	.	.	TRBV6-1	CASSEVSMNTEAFF	TGTGCCAGCAGTGAAGTTAGCATGAACACTGAAGCTTTCTTT
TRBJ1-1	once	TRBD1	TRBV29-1	CSGRTGWAFF	TGCAGCGGTCGGACAGGGTGGGCTTTCTTT
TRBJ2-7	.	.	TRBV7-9	CASSPDGGLNYEQYF	TGTGCCAGCAGCCCGGACGGGGGGCTGAACTACGAGCAGTACTTC
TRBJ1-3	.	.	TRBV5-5	CASSFRGRTGNTIYF	TGTGCCAGCAGCTTCAGAGGGAGGACTGGAAACACCATATATTTT
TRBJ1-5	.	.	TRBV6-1	CASILDSINQPQHF	TGTGCCAGCATTCTGGACAGCATCAATCAGCCCCAGCATTTT
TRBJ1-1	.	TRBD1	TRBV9	CASSFTGGSGTEAFF	TGTGCCAGCAGCTTTACAGGGGGATCAGGCACTGAAGCTTTCTTT
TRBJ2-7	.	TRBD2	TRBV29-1	CSVEAVGGTSYEQYF	TGCAGCGTTGAAGCGGTGGGGGGGACTTCCTACGAGCAGTACTTC
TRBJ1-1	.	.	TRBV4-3	CASSWDNQNTEAFF	TGCGCCAGCAGCTGGGACAACCAGAACACTGAAGCTTTCTTT
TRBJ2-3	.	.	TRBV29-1	CSVTGRGLTDTQYF	TGCAGCGTGACCGGACGGGGACTCACAGATACGCAGTATTTT
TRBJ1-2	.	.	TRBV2	CASSSVNYGYTF	TGTGCCAGCAGTTCAGTTAACTATGGCTACACCTTC
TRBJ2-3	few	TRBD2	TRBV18	CASSPGGTSTDTQYF	TGTGCCAGCTCACCCGGGGGGACTAGCACAGATACGCAGTATTTT
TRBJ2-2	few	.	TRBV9	CASSAGNTNTGELFF	TGTGCCAGCAGCGCGGGAAATACGAACACCGGGGAGCTGTTTTTT
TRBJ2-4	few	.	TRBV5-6	CASSSGVAKNIQYF	TGTGCCAGCAGCTCGGGGGTAGCCAAAAACATTCAGTACTTC
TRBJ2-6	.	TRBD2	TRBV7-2	CASSLEAGAGANVLTF	TGTGCCAGCAGCTTAGAGGCGGGGGCTGGGGCCAACGTCCTGACTTTC
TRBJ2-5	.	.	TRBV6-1	CASSAFSGPEGTQYF	TGTGCCAGCAGTGCATTCTCTGGTCCCGAGGGGACCCAGTACTTC
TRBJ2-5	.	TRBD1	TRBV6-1	CASSDRGRVWETQYF	TGTGCCAGCAGTGATAGGGGGCGCGTGTGGGAGACCCAGTACTTC
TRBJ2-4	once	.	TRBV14	CASSQDSSGWNIQYF	TGTGCCAGCAGCCAAGATAGTTCAGGGTGGAACATTCAGTACTTC
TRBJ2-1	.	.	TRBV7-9	CASSETGYSYNEQFF	TGTGCCAGCAGCGAAACAGGGTACTCCTACAATGAGCAGTTCTTC
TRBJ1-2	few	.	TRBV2	CASSEARTGRGYGYTF	TGTGCCAGCAGTGAAGCGAGAACAGGGAGAGGCTATGGCTACACCTTC
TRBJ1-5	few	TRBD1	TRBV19	CASSIPGGGQPQHF	TGTGCCAGTAGTATCCCAGGGGGCGGACAGCCCCAGCATTTT
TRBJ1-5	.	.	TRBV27	CASSLRANQPQHF	TGTGCCAGCAGTTTGCGCGCCAATCAGCCCCAGCATTTT
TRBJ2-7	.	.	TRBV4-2	CASSPKGGYEQYF	TGTGCCAGCAGCCCCAAAGGAGGCTACGAGCAGTACTTC
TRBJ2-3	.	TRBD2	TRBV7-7	CASSLGLAGGQDTQYF	TGTGCTAGCAGCTTAGGGCTAGCGGGGGGGCAAGATACGCAGTATTTT
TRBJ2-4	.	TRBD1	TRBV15	CATSNRDRDWFGNIQYF	TGTGCCACCAGCAACCGGGACAGGGATTGGTTTGGCAACATTCAGTACTTC
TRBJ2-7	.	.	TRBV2	CASGGEQYF	TGTGCCAGCGGCGGCGAGCAGTACTTC
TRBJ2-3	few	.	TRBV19	CASSSTEAGTDTQYF	TGTGCCAGTAGTAGCACGGAGGCGGGGACAGATACGCAGTATTTT
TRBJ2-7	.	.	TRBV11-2	CASSLAQGPYEQYF	TGTGCCAGCAGCTTAGCCCAGGGGCCCTACGAGCAGTACTTC